This is a list of T cell receptor beta chains from one sample in a study of preoperative IRX-2 immunotherapy in early breast cancer. This table comes from immunoSEQ multiplex PCR, and its TCRdb copy is limited to in-frame clones, with some not included. The data show approximately 24,000 clones, about 81% seen once. Sequenced material: lymph node tissue, taken after IRX-2 immunotherapy. These receptors all come from a human donor with breast cancer. The CDR3 runs from the conserved cysteine through the conserved F or W. Fields, in order: CDR3 protein, clone size, V gene, J gene. Clone size, where shown, is once, few, many, or a class for clones that have expanded.

CASNWGRQSYEQYF	NA	TRBV6-8	TRBJ2-7
CAWRTSGGIPLTDYEQYF	NA	TRBV30	TRBJ2-7
CASSPTESSGNTIYF	NA	TRBV18	TRBJ1-3
CASSQVGRGAREKLFF	NA	TRBV4-1	TRBJ1-4
CATSRAQGDQPQHF	few	TRBV15	TRBJ1-5
CASSRTKGLEQYF	NA	TRBV19	TRBJ2-7
CASSLNRGGGTKNIQYF	NA	TRBV5-1	TRBJ2-4
CALRKAENTGELFF	once	TRBV6-7	TRBJ2-2
CAIGRNTEAFF	NA	TRBV6-7	TRBJ1-1
CASALPGAREQFF	NA	TRBV12-5	TRBJ2-1
CASNSAYTGTEAFF	NA	TRBV6-8	TRBJ1-1
CASSPETHYGYTF	NA	TRBV18	TRBJ1-2
CASSRAQYSNQPQHF	NA	TRBV19	TRBJ1-5
CASRSYFWTSGGLAQNIQYF	once	TRBV28	TRBJ2-4
CASSPWAGTEAFF	NA	TRBV18	TRBJ1-1
CASSGGVAKNIQYF	few	TRBV18	TRBJ2-4